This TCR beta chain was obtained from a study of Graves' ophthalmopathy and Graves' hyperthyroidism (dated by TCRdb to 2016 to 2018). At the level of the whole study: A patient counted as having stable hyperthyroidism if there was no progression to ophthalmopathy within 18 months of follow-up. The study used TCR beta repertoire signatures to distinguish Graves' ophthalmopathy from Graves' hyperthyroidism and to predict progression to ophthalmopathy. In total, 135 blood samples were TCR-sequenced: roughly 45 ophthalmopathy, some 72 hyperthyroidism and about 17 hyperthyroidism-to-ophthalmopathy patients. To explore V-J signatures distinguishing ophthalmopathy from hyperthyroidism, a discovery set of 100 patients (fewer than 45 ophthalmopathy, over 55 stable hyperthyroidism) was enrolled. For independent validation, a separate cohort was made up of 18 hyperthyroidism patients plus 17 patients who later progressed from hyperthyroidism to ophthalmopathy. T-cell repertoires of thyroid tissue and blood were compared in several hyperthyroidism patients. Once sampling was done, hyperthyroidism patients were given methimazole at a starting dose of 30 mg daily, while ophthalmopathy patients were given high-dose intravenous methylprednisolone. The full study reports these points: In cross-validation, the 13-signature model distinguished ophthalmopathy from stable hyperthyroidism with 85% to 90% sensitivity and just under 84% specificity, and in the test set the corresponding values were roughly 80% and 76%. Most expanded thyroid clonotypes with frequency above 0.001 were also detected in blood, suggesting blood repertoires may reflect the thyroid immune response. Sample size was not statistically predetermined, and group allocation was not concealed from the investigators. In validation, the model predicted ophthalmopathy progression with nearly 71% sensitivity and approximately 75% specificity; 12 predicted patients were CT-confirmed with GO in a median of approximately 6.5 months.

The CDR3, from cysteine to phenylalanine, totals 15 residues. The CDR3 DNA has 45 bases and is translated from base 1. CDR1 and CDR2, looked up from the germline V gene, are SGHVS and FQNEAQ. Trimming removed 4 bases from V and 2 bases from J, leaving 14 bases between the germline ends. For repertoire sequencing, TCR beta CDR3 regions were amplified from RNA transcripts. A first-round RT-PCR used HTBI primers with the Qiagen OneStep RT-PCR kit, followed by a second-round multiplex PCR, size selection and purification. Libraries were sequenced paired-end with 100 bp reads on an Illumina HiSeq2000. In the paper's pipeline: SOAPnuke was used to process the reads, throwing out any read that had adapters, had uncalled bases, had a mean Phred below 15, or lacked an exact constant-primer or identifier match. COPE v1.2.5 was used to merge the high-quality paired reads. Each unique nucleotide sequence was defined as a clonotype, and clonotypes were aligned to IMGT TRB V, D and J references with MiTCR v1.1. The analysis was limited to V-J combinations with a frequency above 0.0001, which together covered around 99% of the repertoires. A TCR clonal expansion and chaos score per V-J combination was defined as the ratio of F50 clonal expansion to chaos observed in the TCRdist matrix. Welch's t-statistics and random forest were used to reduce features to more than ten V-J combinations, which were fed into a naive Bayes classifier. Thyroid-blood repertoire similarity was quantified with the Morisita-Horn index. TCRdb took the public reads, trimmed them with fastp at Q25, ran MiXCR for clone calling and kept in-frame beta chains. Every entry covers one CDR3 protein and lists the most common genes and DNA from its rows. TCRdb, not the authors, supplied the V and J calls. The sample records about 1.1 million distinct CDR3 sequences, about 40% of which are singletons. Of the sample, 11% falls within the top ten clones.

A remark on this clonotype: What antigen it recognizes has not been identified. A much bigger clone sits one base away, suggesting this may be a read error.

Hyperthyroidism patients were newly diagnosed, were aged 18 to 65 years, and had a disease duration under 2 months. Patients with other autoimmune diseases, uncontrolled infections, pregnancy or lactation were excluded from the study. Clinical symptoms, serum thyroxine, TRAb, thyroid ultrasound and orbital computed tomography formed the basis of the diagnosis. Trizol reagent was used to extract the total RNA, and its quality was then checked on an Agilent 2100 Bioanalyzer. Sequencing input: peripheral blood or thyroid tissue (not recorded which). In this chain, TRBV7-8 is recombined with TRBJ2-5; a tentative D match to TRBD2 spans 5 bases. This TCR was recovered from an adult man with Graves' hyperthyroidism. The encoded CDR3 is CASSSAPRAQETQYF. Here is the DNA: TGTGCCAGCAGCTCCGCCCCGAGGGCTCAAGAGACCCAGTACTTC.